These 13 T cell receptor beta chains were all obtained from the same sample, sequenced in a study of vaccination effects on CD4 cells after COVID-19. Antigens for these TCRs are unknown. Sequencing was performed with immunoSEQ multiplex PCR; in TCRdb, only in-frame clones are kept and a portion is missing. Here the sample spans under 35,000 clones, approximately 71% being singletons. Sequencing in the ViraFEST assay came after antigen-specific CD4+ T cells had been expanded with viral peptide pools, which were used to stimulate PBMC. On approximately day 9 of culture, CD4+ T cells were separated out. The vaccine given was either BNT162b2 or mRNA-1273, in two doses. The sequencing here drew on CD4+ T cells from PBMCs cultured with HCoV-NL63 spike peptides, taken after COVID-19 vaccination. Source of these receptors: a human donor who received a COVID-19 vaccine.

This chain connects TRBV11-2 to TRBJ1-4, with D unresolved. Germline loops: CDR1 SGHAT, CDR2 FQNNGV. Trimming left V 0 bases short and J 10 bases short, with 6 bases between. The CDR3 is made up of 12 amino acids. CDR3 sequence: CASSLDVGKLFF. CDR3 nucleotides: TGTGCCAGCAGCTTAGACGTAGGAAAACTGTTTTTT.

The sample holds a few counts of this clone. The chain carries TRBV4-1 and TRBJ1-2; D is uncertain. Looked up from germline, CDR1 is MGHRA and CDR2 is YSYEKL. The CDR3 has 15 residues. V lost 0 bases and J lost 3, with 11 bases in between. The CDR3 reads CASSQDPRPDYGYTF. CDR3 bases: TGCGCCAGCAGCCAAGATCCGAGGCCCGACTATGGCTACACCTTC.

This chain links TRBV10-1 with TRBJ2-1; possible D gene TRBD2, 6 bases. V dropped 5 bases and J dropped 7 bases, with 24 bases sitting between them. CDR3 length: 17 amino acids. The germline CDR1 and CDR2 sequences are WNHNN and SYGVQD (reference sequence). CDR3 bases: TGCGCCAGCAGTTTAACGGAGGGCTTTTTAACGGGGAATGAGCAGTTCTTC. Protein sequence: CASSLTEGFLTGNEQFF.

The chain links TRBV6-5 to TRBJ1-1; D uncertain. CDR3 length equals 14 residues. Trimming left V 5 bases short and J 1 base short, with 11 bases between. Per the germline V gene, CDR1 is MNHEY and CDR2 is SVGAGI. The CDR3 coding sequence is TGTGCCAGCAGTCTAGGAACCACGAACACTGAAGCTTTCTTT. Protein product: CASSLGTTNTEAFF.

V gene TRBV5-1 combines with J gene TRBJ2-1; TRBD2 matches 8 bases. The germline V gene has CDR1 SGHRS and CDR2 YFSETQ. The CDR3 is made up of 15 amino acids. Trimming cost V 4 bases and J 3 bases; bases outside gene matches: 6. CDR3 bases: TGCGCCAGCAGCCCCAGTCTAGCGGGCTACAATGAGCAGTTCTTC. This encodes CASSPSLAGYNEQFF.

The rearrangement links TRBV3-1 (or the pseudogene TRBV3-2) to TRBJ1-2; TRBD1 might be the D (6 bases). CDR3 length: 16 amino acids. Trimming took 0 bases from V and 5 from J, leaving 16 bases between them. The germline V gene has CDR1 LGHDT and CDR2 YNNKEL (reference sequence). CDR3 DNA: TGTGCCAGCAGCCAAGATGGTGTTCGGGGGGCATATGGCTACACCTTC. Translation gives CASSQDGVRGAYGYTF.

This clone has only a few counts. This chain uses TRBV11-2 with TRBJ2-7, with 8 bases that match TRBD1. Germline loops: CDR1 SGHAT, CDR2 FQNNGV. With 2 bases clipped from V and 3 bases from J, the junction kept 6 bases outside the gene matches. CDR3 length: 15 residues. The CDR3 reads CASSLRGQGYYEQYF. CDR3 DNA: TGTGCCAGCAGCTTACGTGGACAGGGCTACTACGAGCAGTACTTC. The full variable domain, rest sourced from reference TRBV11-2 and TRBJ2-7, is EAGVAQSPRYKIIEKRQSVAFWCNPISGHATLYWYQQILGQGPKLLIQFQNNGVVDDSQLPKDRFSAERLKGVDSTLKIQPAKLEDSAVYLCASSLRGQGYYEQYFGPGTRLTVT.

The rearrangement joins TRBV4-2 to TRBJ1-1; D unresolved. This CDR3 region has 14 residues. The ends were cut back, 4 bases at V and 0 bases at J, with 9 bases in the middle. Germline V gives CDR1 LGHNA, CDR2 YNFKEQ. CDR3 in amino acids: CASSLDGLNTEAFF. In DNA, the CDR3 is TGTGCCAGCAGCCTTGACGGATTGAACACTGAAGCTTTCTTT.

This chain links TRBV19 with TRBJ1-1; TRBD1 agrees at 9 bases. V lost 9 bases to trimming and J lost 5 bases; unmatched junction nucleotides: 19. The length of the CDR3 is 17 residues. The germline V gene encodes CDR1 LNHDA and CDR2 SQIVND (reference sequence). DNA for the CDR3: TGTGCCAGCCCACCCACAAGCGGACAGGGGAGTTGGACTGAAGCTTTCTTT. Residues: CASPPTSGQGSWTEAFF.

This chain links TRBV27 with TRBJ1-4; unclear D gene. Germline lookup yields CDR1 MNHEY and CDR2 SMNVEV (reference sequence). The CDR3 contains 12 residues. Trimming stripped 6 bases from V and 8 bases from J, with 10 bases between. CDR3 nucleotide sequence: TGTGCCAGCAGCCCCAGAGGAGAAAAACTGTTTTTT. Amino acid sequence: CASSPRGEKLFF.

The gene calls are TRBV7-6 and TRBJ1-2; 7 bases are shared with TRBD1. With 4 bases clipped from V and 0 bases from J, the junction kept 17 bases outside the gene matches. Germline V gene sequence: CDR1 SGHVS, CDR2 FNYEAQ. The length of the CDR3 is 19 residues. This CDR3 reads CASSSDGLDAGTANYGYTF. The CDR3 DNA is TGTGCCAGCAGCTCAGATGGCCTTGACGCGGGGACAGCTAACTATGGCTACACCTTC.

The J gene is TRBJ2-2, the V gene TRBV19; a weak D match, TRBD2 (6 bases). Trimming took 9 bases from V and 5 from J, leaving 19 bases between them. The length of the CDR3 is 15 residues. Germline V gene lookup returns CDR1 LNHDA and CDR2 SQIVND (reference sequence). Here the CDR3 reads CASHNGRGWTGELFF. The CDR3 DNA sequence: TGTGCCAGCCATAATGGTCGGGGGTGGACCGGGGAGCTGTTTTTT.

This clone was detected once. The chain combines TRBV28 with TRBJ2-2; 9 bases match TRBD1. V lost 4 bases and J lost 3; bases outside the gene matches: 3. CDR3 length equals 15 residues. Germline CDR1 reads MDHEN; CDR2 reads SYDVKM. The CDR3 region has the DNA TGTGCCAGCAGTTCGGGACAGGGTGACACCGGGGAGCTGTTTTTT. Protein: CASSSGQGDTGELFF.